Each of the 28 T cell receptor beta chains below was sequenced from the same sample in a study of OX40 agonist ivuxolimab in advanced cancers. The protocol was immunoSEQ multiplex PCR, while the TCRdb copy is restricted to in-frame clones and leaves out a portion. Found here are tens of thousands of clones, 82% of them singletons; the top ten hold roughly 24%. The sequencing used CD4+ or CD8+ T cells sorted from blood, collected in a trial of the OX40 agonist ivuxolimab. The receptors come from an adult with an advanced solid tumor such as melanoma, head and neck, liver or kidney cancer.

This chain links TRBV28 with TRBJ2-7; D is perhaps TRBD2 (7 bases). The CDR3 runs 14 residues. V was pared by 4 bases and J by 0 bases, with 10 bases between. CDR1 is MDHEN and CDR2 is SYDVKM in the germline V gene. Written as DNA, the CDR3 is TGTGCCAGCAGTTCGGGGGGCTCCTCCTACGAGCAGTACTTC. Translating it yields CASSSGGSSYEQYF.

The rearrangement joins TRBV27 to TRBJ2-7; D unclear. Germline CDR1 MNHEY, CDR2 SMNVEV (reference sequence). The CDR3 contains 13 residues. V was shortened by 2 bases and J by 0 bases, with 5 bases between the two germline ends. CDR3 nucleotide sequence: TGTGCCAGCAGTTTACCTGGCTCCTACGAGCAGTACTTC. Translated: CASSLPGSYEQYF.

This rearrangement joins TRBV6-5 to TRBJ1-5; TRBD1 matches 8 bases. Germline CDR1 is MNHEY and CDR2 is SVGAGI. The CDR3 loop spans 13 amino acids. V lost 5 bases to trimming and J lost 7 bases; unmatched junction nucleotides: 4. The CDR3 region has the DNA TGTGCCAGCAGTCCAGGGGGCCGACAGCCCCAGCATTTT. Its translation is CASSPGGRQPQHF.

The chain carries TRBV28 and TRBJ1-1; D is ambiguous. The CDR3 consists of 11 residues. CDR1 MDHEN and CDR2 SYDVKM come from the germline V gene. Trimming shortened V by 8 bases and J by 4 bases, and 8 bases separated the two germline ends. CDR3 sequence reads: CASGRRTEAFF. The DNA for the CDR3 is TGTGCCAGCGGTCGACGCACTGAAGCTTTCTTT.

The chain links TRBV18 to TRBJ2-2, with D possibly being TRBD2 (6 bases). Trimming cost V 6 bases and J 7 bases, with 12 bases left between them. The CDR3 is 13 amino acids. Germline V gene sequence: CDR1 KGHSH, CDR2 LQKENI. The CDR3 bases are TGTGCCAGCTCGCCCCAGGAGGGCGGGGAGCTGTTTTTT. Translated, it gives CASSPQEGGELFF. The variable domain in full, completed from reference TRBV18 and TRBJ2-2, reads NAGVMQNPRHLVRRRGQEARLRCSPMKGHSHVYWYRQLPEEGLKFMVYLQKENIIDESGMPKERFSAEFPKEGPSILRIQQVVRGDSAAYFCASSPQEGGELFFGEGSRLTVL.

V gene TRBV18 combines with J gene TRBJ2-3; 13 positions agree with TRBD2. V lost 3 bases, J lost 9 bases, and 6 bases stayed unmatched. The CDR3 has 15 residues. Germline V lookup: CDR1 KGHSH, CDR2 LQKENI. CDR3 coding DNA: TGTGCCAGCTCACCCCCGGGACTAGCGGGACGGACGCAGTATTTT. Translated, it gives CASSPPGLAGRTQYF.

J is TRBJ2-2 and V is TRBV6-4; 8 nucleotides agree with TRBD2. This CDR3 region has 14 residues. V lost 4 bases to trimming and J lost 7 bases; unmatched junction nucleotides: 5. Looked up from germline, CDR1 is MRHNA and CDR2 is SNTAGT. CDR3 in amino acids: CASSAGLASGELFF. For the CDR3, the DNA is TGTGCCAGCAGTGCAGGACTAGCAAGCGGGGAGCTGTTTTTT.

V is TRBV4-2 and J is TRBJ2-3, with 11 bases lining up with TRBD2. J gave up 8 bases and V 1 base, and 11 bases lay outside the gene matches. Per germline, CDR1 LGHNA and CDR2 YNFKEQ. CDR3 size: 17 residues. DNA of the CDR3: TGTGCCAGCAGCCAAGTCCTACTAGCGGGAGACTTAAGTACGCAGTATTTT. Translation: CASSQVLLAGDLSTQYF.

In the case of this clone: Additional DNA sequences in this sample encode the identical CDR3. The chain uses TRBV7-9 and TRBJ2-3, with 8 bases lining up with TRBD2. Germline trimming cut 0 bases from V and 1 base from J; bases unmatched to any gene: 0. CDR1 and CDR2 from the germline V gene are SEHNR and FQNEAQ (reference sequence). The CDR3 consists of 15 residues. CDR3 sequence (DNA): TGTGCCAGCAGCTTAGCTAGCGGGGGCACAGATACGCAGTATTTT. Translation gives CASSLASGGTDTQYF.

This clone has a handful of counts. The J gene is TRBJ2-3, the V gene TRBV7-7; 13 nucleotides line up with TRBD2. V was pared by 4 bases and J by 2 bases, with 3 bases of the junction left unmatched. Per the germline V gene, CDR1 is SSHAT and CDR2 is FNYEAQ (reference sequence). The CDR3 contains 16 residues. The CDR3 coding sequence is TGTGCCAGCAGCTCCGGACTAGCGGGGGACACAGATACGCAGTATTTT. As protein: CASSSGLAGDTDTQYF.

This chain links TRBV14 with TRBJ2-2, with 10 bases that match TRBD1. The CDR3 contains 16 residues. Looked up from germline, CDR1 is SGHDN and CDR2 is FVKESK. The V segment lost 6 bases and the J segment 0 bases; nucleotides outside the gene matches: 4. The DNA of the CDR3 is TGTGCCAGCAGACCCGACAGGGGGCCGAACACCGGGGAGCTGTTTTTT. This encodes CASRPDRGPNTGELFF.

The J gene is TRBJ2-6, the V gene TRBV28, with D unclear. The V gene's germline CDR1 is MDHEN and CDR2 SYDVKM. Trimming took off 9 bases at V and 2 bases at J, with 11 bases between the two ends. The CDR3 is 14 amino acids. CDR3 region: CASESGAGANVLTF. As DNA, the CDR3 is TGTGCCAGTGAATCGGGTGCTGGGGCCAACGTCCTGACTTTC.

V usage is TRBV6-1 and J usage is TRBJ1-1; unclear D gene. Germline V gene data show CDR1 as MNHNS and CDR2 as SASEGT. The CDR3 spans 12 residues. With 0 bases removed from V and 11 bases from J, the gap between germline ends came to 10 bases. The CDR3 reads CASSEASRAAFF. The CDR3 DNA reads as TGTGCCAGCAGTGAAGCGAGCCGAGCGGCTTTCTTT.

This chain connects TRBV5-1 to TRBJ1-2, with 8 bases fitting TRBD1. The CDR3 spans 15 residues. Germline-derived CDR1 and CDR2 are SGHRS and YFSETQ. V lost 1 base, J lost 0 bases, and 2 bases stayed unmatched. DNA for the CDR3: TGCGCCAGCAGCTTGACAGGGGGTGCTAACTATGGCTACACCTTC. Its protein is CASSLTGGANYGYTF.

This chain connects TRBV27 to TRBJ1-2; D possibly corresponds to TRBD1 (5 bases). The CDR3 loop spans 14 amino acids. V gave up 5 bases and J gave up 2 bases, with 12 bases separating them. Germline-derived CDR1 and CDR2 are MNHEY and SMNVEV (reference sequence). CDR3 residues: CASSTQGGNYGYTF. CDR3 bases: TGTGCCAGCAGTACGCAGGGCGGGAACTATGGCTACACCTTC.

The chain is built from TRBV7-8 and TRBJ2-2; TRBD2 matches 11 bases. The CDR3 extends over 16 amino acids. CDR1 and CDR2 (germline): SGHVS, FQNEAQ. V trimming: 2 bases; J trimming: 5 bases; junction bases outside the gene matches: 4. CDR3 residues: CASSLSLAGGTGELFF. The CDR3 DNA reads TGTGCCAGCAGCTTATCTCTAGCGGGGGGTACCGGGGAGCTGTTTTTT.

The chain combines TRBV4-3 with TRBJ2-5; D could derive from TRBD1 or TRBD2 (5 bases each). V dropped 4 bases and J dropped 1 base, with 10 bases sitting between them. The CDR3 is 14 residues long. Germline V CDR1 and CDR2: LGHNA, YSLEER. The CDR3 loop is CASSRGTIQETQYF. In nucleotides, the CDR3 is TGCGCCAGCAGCCGAGGGACCATCCAAGAGACCCAGTACTTC.

This clone was recorded only once. This rearrangement joins TRBV4-1 to TRBJ2-3; 9 nucleotides match TRBD2. V gave up 1 base and J gave up 0 bases; unmatched junction bases: 8. The CDR3 extends over 18 amino acids. CDR1 is MGHRA, CDR2 YSYEKL, per germline. DNA for the CDR3: TGCGCCAGCAGCCAAGTCCAGGGACTAGCCGGGAGCACAGATACGCAGTATTTT. Translated: CASSQVQGLAGSTDTQYF.

This clone was counted a single time. The rearrangement links TRBV9 to TRBJ1-1; TRBD1 agrees at 8 bases. The CDR3 extends over 15 amino acids. V was pared by 3 bases and J by 5 bases, with 9 bases of the junction left unmatched. Germline values: CDR1 SGDLS, CDR2 YYNGEE. In DNA, the CDR3 is TGTGCCAGCAGCGGAGACCAGGGGGCCTGGACTGAAGCTTTCTTT. Amino acids: CASSGDQGAWTEAFF.

This clone was found once. The rearrangement uses TRBV5-5 and TRBJ1-4; D is ambiguous. V lost 1 base, J lost 6 bases, and 13 bases lay in between. This CDR3 has 15 amino acids. Germline V gives CDR1 SGHKS, CDR2 YYEKEE (reference sequence). As DNA, the CDR3 is TGTGCCAGCAGCTTGTCCGGGAGTAGCCATGAAAAACTGTTTTTT. Its translation: CASSLSGSSHEKLFF.

This clone was picked up a small number of times. This CDR3 reads CASSPGQGGYEQYF. The CDR3 DNA sequence: TGTGCCAGCAGCCCAGGACAGGGCGGCTACGAGCAGTACTTC. The rearrangement joins TRBV7-2 to TRBJ2-7; 8 bases fit TRBD1. CDR1 is SGHTA, CDR2 FQGNSA, per germline. CDR3 length equals 14 residues. V lost 5 bases and J lost 3; bases outside the gene matches: 6.

The rearrangement uses TRBV10-3 and TRBJ1-2; 8 bases align to TRBD1. V was clipped by 10 bases and J by 6 bases; unmatched bases: 10. This CDR3 region has 13 residues. Germline V gene data show CDR1 as ENHRY and CDR2 as SYGVKD. The CDR3 sequence: CANSPQGADGYTF. The CDR3 region has the DNA TGTGCCAACTCCCCCCAGGGGGCTGATGGCTACACCTTC.

The CDR3 region is CASSPGTGTYYGYTF. The CDR3 DNA reads TGTGCCAGCAGCCCCGGGACAGGTACTTACTATGGCTACACCTTC. The chain combines TRBV7-2 with TRBJ1-2, with TRBD1 identical over 8 bases. V shed 5 bases, J shed 3 bases, and the junction held 8 bases outside the gene matches. Germline V gene lookup returns CDR1 SGHTA and CDR2 FQGNSA. The CDR3 has 15 amino acids.

The genes are TRBV18 and TRBJ1-2; the D is unclear. Germline V gives CDR1 KGHSH, CDR2 LQKENI. The CDR3 consists of 14 residues. V shed 4 bases and J shed 2 bases, with 11 bases lying between them. CDR3 amino acids: CASSRVVPNYGYTF. As DNA, the CDR3 is TGTGCCAGCTCACGAGTGGTTCCAAACTATGGCTACACCTTC.

This clone was detected once. This chain joins TRBV5-5 and TRBJ1-1, with TRBD1 as a possible D gene (5 bases). This CDR3 is built from 13 residues. Germline V CDR1 and CDR2: SGHKS, YYEKEE (reference sequence). Deletions cut 3 bases from V and 4 bases from J, with 10 bases between. The CDR3 region is CASSSGTSTEAFF. The CDR3, as DNA: TGTGCCAGCAGCTCCGGGACGAGCACTGAAGCTTTCTTT.

This clone was detected only a few times. The DNA of the CDR3 is TGTGCCAGCAGTTTCTCCCTGGACAAGGTCTCCTACGAGCAGTACTTC. It codes for CASSFSLDKVSYEQYF. This chain uses TRBV28 with TRBJ2-7; D might be TRBD1 (5 bases). The CDR3 spans 16 residues. V was cut by 3 bases and J by 0 bases, with 15 bases left in between. Looked up from germline, CDR1 is MDHEN and CDR2 is SYDVKM.

This chain joins TRBV6-6 and TRBJ2-7, with D maybe TRBD1 (5 bases). V lost 7 bases to trimming and J lost 5 bases, with 15 bases between them. CDR3 length equals 13 residues. The germline gives CDR1 MNHNY, CDR2 SVGAGI (reference sequence). The CDR3 DNA sequence: TGTGCCAGCACCCCCCCGGACACTAACGAGCAGTACTTC. Amino acids: CASTPPDTNEQYF.

On this clone itself: Other DNA variants within this sample encode the same CDR3. The chain recombines TRBV4-1 with TRBJ2-2; D possibly corresponds to TRBD2 (6 bases). Germline V gene data show CDR1 as MGHRA and CDR2 as YSYEKL. V was shortened by 3 bases and J by 4 bases, with 18 bases between the two germline ends. The CDR3 has 17 residues. The CDR3 is CASSQGQARGRTGELFF. The CDR3 DNA follows: TGCGCCAGCAGCCAGGGCCAGGCGCGGGGTCGCACCGGGGAGCTGTTTTTT.